The 5 T cell receptor beta chains below were found in one sample sequenced in a study of T cells after yellow fever vaccination. TCRdb called the 5' RACE reads again in MiXCR, with one record for every CDR3 protein. Here the sample spans under 600,000 distinct CDR3 sequences, about a fifth being singletons. Here the sequenced sample was PBMCs, taken roughly 23 days after the first yellow fever vaccination. These receptors originate from a young man who received the YFV17D yellow fever vaccine.

This clonotype was recorded a few times. This chain uses TRBV12-3 or TRBV12-4 with TRBJ1-2, with unresolved D. The V end was cut by 6 bases, the J end by 0 bases, with 11 bases between. This CDR3 is 14 amino acids long. DNA of the CDR3: TGTGCCAGCAGCAAAAGGGAACCTAACTATGGCTACACCTTC. This sequence encodes CASSKREPNYGYTF.

The V gene is TRBV27, the J gene TRBJ2-7, with D perhaps TRBD1 or TRBD2 (6 bases each). The CDR3 sequence is 10 residues long. Trimming shortened V by 6 bases and J by 12 bases, and 12 bases separated the two germline ends. Germline V gives CDR1 MNHEY, CDR2 SMNVEV (reference sequence). The CDR3 region has the DNA TGTGCCAGCAGAGACGGGGGCCGGTACGTC. Protein sequence: CASRDGGRYV.

This chain uses TRBV9 with TRBJ2-1; D ambiguous. Deletions cut 3 bases from V and 10 bases from J, with 11 bases between. This CDR3 comprises 12 residues. Germline V gene data show CDR1 as SGDLS and CDR2 as YYNGEE. CDR3 protein: CASSAYRAEQFF. The CDR3 bases are TGTGCCAGCAGCGCTTACCGGGCCGAGCAGTTCTTC.

The genes are TRBV7-8 and TRBJ2-7; the D gene is possibly TRBD2 (6 bases). The length of the CDR3 is 13 residues. V lost 11 bases and J 3 bases, leaving 17 bases between the germline ends. CDR1 is SGHVS, CDR2 FQNEAQ, per germline. In DNA, the CDR3 is TGTGCCTCCCGAGCGGGTCCCTTCTACGAGCAGTACTTC. Residues: CASRAGPFYEQYF.

The chain uses TRBV6-2 or TRBV6-3 and TRBJ2-7, with D possibly matching TRBD2 (6 bases). V gave up 6 bases and J gave up 2 bases, with 14 bases separating them. CDR1 is MNHEY and CDR2 is SVGEGT in the germline V gene. The CDR3 is made up of 14 amino acids. As DNA, the CDR3 is TGTGCCAGCAGCCGGGACGGAGGGACCTACGAGCAGTACGTC. Amino acids: CASSRDGGTYEQYV.